What follows are 5 T cell receptor beta chains derived from one specimen sequenced in a study of blood T cell repertoires in COVID-19. The repertoire was sequenced with immunoSEQ multiplex PCR; TCRdb's copy has only in-frame clones and lacks some. The table includes approximately 210,000 clones, more than 70% detected once. The sequenced material came from PBMCs or T cells enriched from blood (not recorded which). The receptors come from a man aged 25-45 years with acute COVID-19.

V gene TRBV2 combines with J gene TRBJ2-1, with TRBD2 matching 10 bases. V dropped 5 bases and J dropped 0; count of bases not matched to a gene: 4. The CDR3 loop spans 16 amino acids. Germline assignment: CDR1 SNHLY and CDR2 FYNNEI. CDR3 DNA: TGTGCCAGCAGTTCTTCTAGCGGGGGCTCCTACAATGAGCAGTTCTTC. Translated, it gives CASSSSSGGSYNEQFF.

This chain joins TRBV10-3 and TRBJ1-5, with TRBD1 matching over 7 bases. The CDR3 runs to 17 residues. Germline CDR1 is ENHRY and CDR2 is SYGVKD. Trimming at V came to 3 bases and at J to 4 bases, leaving 12 bases not matched to a gene. The CDR3 spells CAISDRTGVRGNQPQHF. The CDR3, as DNA: TGTGCCATCAGTGATAGAACAGGGGTGAGGGGAAATCAGCCCCAGCATTTT.

CDR3 protein: CASSVRTSGGTDTQYF. For the CDR3, the DNA is TGTGCCAGCAGTGTTCGGACTAGCGGGGGCACAGATACGCAGTATTTT. The genes are TRBV2 and TRBJ2-3; 12 bases line up with TRBD2. V lost 4 bases to trimming and J lost 1 base; unmatched junction nucleotides: 3. Germline V gene data show CDR1 as SNHLY and CDR2 as FYNNEI. The CDR3 length is 16 residues.

This clone was seen a few times. The rearrangement uses TRBV18 and TRBJ1-4; weak D call: TRBD1 (5 bases). Per germline, CDR1 KGHSH and CDR2 LQKENI. V gave up 6 bases and J gave up 4 bases, with 18 bases separating them. This CDR3 region has 16 residues. CDR3 sequence reads: CASSPPNRNNNEKLFF. CDR3 in DNA: TGTGCCAGCTCTCCCCCAAACAGGAATAATAATGAAAAACTGTTTTTT.

This chain joins TRBV6-5 and TRBJ1-1; TRBD1 agrees at 7 bases. Trimming removed 8 bases from V and 3 bases from J; junction bases left unmatched: 9. CDR1 and CDR2 (germline): MNHEY, SVGAGI. The CDR3 is 14 residues long. This chain's CDR3 is CASRTGTVYTEAFF. The CDR3 DNA reads as TGTGCCAGCCGAACCGGGACAGTCTACACTGAAGCTTTCTTT.